These 5 T cell receptor beta chains originate from one sample sequenced in a study of blood T cell repertoires in COVID-19. Generated by immunoSEQ multiplex PCR, the TCRdb table keeps only in-frame clones and is missing some. The sample includes some 93,000 clones, roughly 77% seen only once; the top ten take 24%. Sequencing was performed on peripheral blood. These receptors were collected from a human donor in a cohort sampled during active COVID-19.

This chain joins TRBV5-6 and TRBJ2-3; possible D gene TRBD2, 7 bases. Germline V CDR1 and CDR2: SGHDT, YYEEEE. Trimming took off 4 bases at V and 3 bases at J, with 18 bases between the two ends. The CDR3 runs to 16 residues. The CDR3 DNA reads TGTGCCAGCAGCCGCGGAGGCGGGGGCGCGACAGATACGCAGTATTTT. Its translation: CASSRGGGGATDTQYF.

V gene TRBV9 combines with J gene TRBJ2-1, with TRBD2 matching over 9 bases. Germline V lookup: CDR1 SGDLS, CDR2 YYNGEE. CDR3 length equals 17 residues. The ends lost 0 bases at V and 8 bases at J; junction bases unmatched: 12. The CDR3 sequence is CASSVDPTAGGIDEQFF. CDR3 sequence (DNA): TGTGCCAGCAGCGTAGATCCGACAGCGGGAGGAATCGATGAGCAGTTCTTC.

The chain uses TRBV15 and TRBJ1-1; D perhaps matches TRBD1 (6 bases). Germline V gene sequence: CDR1 LNHNV, CDR2 YYDKDF (reference sequence). This CDR3 is 15 amino acids long. V gave up 5 bases and J gave up 1 base, with 14 bases separating them. DNA for the CDR3: TGTGCCACCAGCCCAAGGGGGGGGGCGAACACTGAAGCTTTCTTT. It translates to CATSPRGGANTEAFF.

This chain uses TRBV20-1 with TRBJ2-7; a weak D match, TRBD2 (5 bases). Trimming removed 6 bases at V and 3 bases at J, with 9 bases between. This CDR3 has 11 amino acids. CDR1 is DFQATT, CDR2 SNEGSKA, per germline (reference sequence). CDR3: CSAPGNYEQYF. CDR3 bases: TGCAGTGCCCCCGGGAACTACGAGCAGTACTTC.

V gene TRBV10-3 combines with J gene TRBJ1-4, with 8 nucleotides matching TRBD1. From germline, CDR1 is ENHRY and CDR2 SYGVKD. This CDR3 comprises 16 residues. Germline trimming cut 4 bases from V and 2 bases from J; bases unmatched to any gene: 6. The CDR3 loop is CAISGIQGATNEKLFF. CDR3 nucleotides: TGTGCCATCAGTGGGATCCAGGGGGCCACTAATGAAAAACTGTTTTTT.